The 27 T cell receptor beta chains presented below share a single source sample, sequenced in a study of CD8 T cells in Susac syndrome. Random hexamers were used to reverse transcribe 0.5 to 1 ug of RNA. MiXCR, applied by TCRdb to the immunoSEQ multiplex PCR reads, yields one record per CDR3 protein. The data hold approximately 190,000 distinct CDR3 sequences, with 90% to 95% observed a single time. The sample taken for sequencing was CD4+ T cells from PBMCs. The receptor set was obtained from a human donor with multiple sclerosis.

The chain carries TRBV5-1 and TRBJ2-1; TRBD2 matches 8 bases. After removal of 2 bases from V and 5 bases from J, the junction contained 3 bases not matched to a gene. Germline V gene sequence: CDR1 SGHRS, CDR2 YFSETQ. The CDR3 covers 14 residues. The CDR3 region is CASSFERGNNEQFF. The CDR3 region has the DNA TGCGCCAGCAGCTTTGAGCGGGGGAACAATGAGCAGTTCTTC.

The V call is TRBV5-1, the J call TRBJ2-1; D is undetermined. Trimming left V 4 bases short and J 7 bases short, with 21 bases between. Germline lookup yields CDR1 SGHRS and CDR2 YFSETQ. The CDR3 length is 16 residues. The CDR3 region is CASSVRPSQGTNEQFF. In DNA, the CDR3 is TGCGCCAGCAGCGTCAGACCCTCTCAAGGTACAAATGAGCAGTTCTTC.

The genes are TRBV18 and TRBJ1-5; D is unclear. Germline V gene lookup returns CDR1 KGHSH and CDR2 LQKENI. The CDR3 has 13 residues. Trimming pared 3 bases from V and 3 bases from J, leaving 6 bases between. The CDR3 here is CASSPYINQPQHF. The CDR3 DNA is TGTGCCAGCTCACCCTATATCAATCAGCCCCAGCATTTT.

The chain is built from TRBV3-1 and TRBJ1-1, with 7 bases aligning to TRBD1. Looked up from germline, CDR1 is LGHDT and CDR2 is YNNKEL (reference sequence). The CDR3 is 15 residues long. Unmatched junction bases numbered 6, after V lost 4 bases and J lost 1 base. This CDR3 is CASSPRRTGNTEAFF. DNA of the CDR3: TGTGCCAGCAGCCCCCGAAGGACAGGGAACACTGAAGCTTTCTTT. Together with reference TRBV3-1 and TRBJ1-1, the CDR3 gives the full variable domain: DTAVSQTPKYLVTQMGNDKSIKCEQNLGHDTMYWYKQDSKKFLKIMFSYNNKELIINETVPNRFSPKSPDKAHLNLHINSLELGDSAVYFCASSPRRTGNTEAFFGQGTRLTVV.

The rearrangement uses TRBV5-1 and TRBJ1-1; D uncertain. CDR3 length equals 13 residues. V gave up 0 bases and J gave up 4 bases, with 7 bases separating them. Germline CDR1 SGHRS, CDR2 YFSETQ. CDR3 sequence: CASSLVEATEAFF. In DNA form, the CDR3 reads TGCGCCAGCAGCTTGGTTGAGGCCACTGAAGCTTTCTTT. The entire variable domain, with the rest obtained from reference TRBV5-1 and TRBJ1-1, is as follows: KAGVTQTPRYLIKTRGQQVTLSCSPISGHRSVSWYQQTPGQGLQFLFEYFSETQRNKGNFPGRFSGRQFSNSRSEMNVSTLELGDSALYLCASSLVEATEAFFGQGTRLTVV.

The CDR3, as DNA: TGCGCCAGCAGCGAAGAGGGTTACACTCAAGAGACCCAGTACTTC. Protein: CASSEEGYTQETQYF. The chain couples TRBV5-1 to TRBJ2-5; D is perhaps TRBD2 (5 bases). The length of the CDR3 is 15 residues. V was shortened by 4 bases and J by 2 bases, with 15 bases between the two germline ends. Germline CDR1 reads SGHRS; CDR2 reads YFSETQ.

The chain carries TRBV19 and TRBJ1-2, with no clear D. This CDR3 region has 14 residues. V was pared by 5 bases and J by 8 bases, with 18 bases between. Germline CDR1 LNHDA, CDR2 SQIVND (reference sequence). In DNA form, the CDR3 reads TGTGCCAGTAGTGATTCGCGGCAGCGATGGGGCTACACCTTC. It translates to CASSDSRQRWGYTF.

J is TRBJ1-3 and V is TRBV25-1; D is unresolved. The CDR3 loop spans 15 amino acids. The germline gives CDR1 MGHDK, CDR2 SYGVNS. The V and J ends lost 1 base and 4 bases respectively, with 11 bases between them. The CDR3 sequence: CASSESDVKGNTIYF. The CDR3 DNA reads as TGTGCCAGCAGTGAATCGGACGTAAAAGGAAACACCATATATTTT.

CDR3 protein: CASSKQLMNEQFF. For the CDR3, the DNA is TGTGCCAGCTCTAAGCAGTTGATGAATGAGCAGTTCTTC. This chain links TRBV7-3 with TRBJ2-1; D is unresolved. CDR3 length: 13 amino acids. In germline, CDR1 is SGHTA, CDR2 FQGTGA. The germline V and J ends were trimmed by 8 bases and 7 bases, with 15 bases remaining between them.

V gene TRBV18 combines with J gene TRBJ2-5; the match to TRBD1 covers 7 bases. Germline lookup yields CDR1 KGHSH and CDR2 LQKENI. The CDR3 spans 14 residues. The junction had 1 base not matched to a gene; V was cut back by 3 bases and J by 0 bases. In nucleotides, the CDR3 is TGTGCCAGCTCACCGGGACAGCACCAAGAGACCCAGTACTTC. Protein: CASSPGQHQETQYF.

This chain uses TRBV2 with TRBJ2-1, with TRBD1 matching over 8 bases. The CDR3 totals 14 residues. The V gene end was trimmed by 2 bases and the J gene end by 5 bases; junction bases not matched to a gene: 2. Per germline, CDR1 SNHLY and CDR2 FYNNEI. DNA for the CDR3: TGTGCCAGCAGTGAACGGACAGGGAACAATGAGCAGTTCTTC. Its translation is CASSERTGNNEQFF.

This clonotype occurred once. The chain couples TRBV4-2 to TRBJ1-1, with D uncertain. In germline, CDR1 is LGHNA, CDR2 YNFKEQ. Deletions cut 10 bases from V and 0 bases from J, with 12 bases between. CDR3 size: 13 residues. CDR3 sequence: CATSTGMNTEAFF. The CDR3 bases are TGTGCCACCTCAACGGGAATGAACACTGAAGCTTTCTTT.

A note on this clonotype: One end of the junction varies from germline; a read error may be responsible. The chain carries TRBV20-1 and TRBJ2-1, with TRBD1 as a possible D gene (5 bases). This CDR3 spans 11 amino acids. Germline-derived CDR1 and CDR2 are DFQATT and SNEGSKA (reference sequence). Written as DNA, the CDR3 is TGCAGTGCTAGAGATCTGGGCAGGGCCCGGTTC. Its translation is CSARDLGRARF.

The chain uses TRBV25-1 and TRBJ2-4, with unresolved D. Deletions cut 1 base from V and 7 bases from J, with 5 bases between. Per germline, CDR1 MGHDK and CDR2 SYGVNS. This CDR3 has 12 amino acids. The CDR3 coding sequence is TGTGCCAGCAGTGAATCGCCGAACATTCAGTACTTC. Its translation: CASSESPNIQYF. The full variable domain, in which reference TRBV25-1 and TRBJ2-4 provide the parts outside the CDR3, is EADIYQTPRYLVIGTGKKITLECSQTMGHDKMYWYQQDPGMELHLIHYSYGVNSTEKGDLSSESTVSRIRTEHFPLTLESARPSHTSQYLCASSESPNIQYFGAGTRLSVL.

This clonotype appeared once. The V and J genes are TRBV5-1 and TRBJ1-6, with D perhaps TRBD1 (5 bases). This CDR3 region has 11 residues. Germline V gives CDR1 SGHRS, CDR2 YFSETQ. Trimming stripped 2 bases from V and 14 bases from J, with 8 bases between. CDR3 nucleotides: TGCGCCAGCAGCTTTGAGGGGACCCTCCACTTT. It codes for CASSFEGTLHF.

The chain links TRBV7-3 to TRBJ2-3, with unresolved D. Trimming shortened V by 4 bases and J by 6 bases, and 11 bases separated the two germline ends. The CDR3 extends over 13 amino acids. Looked up from germline, CDR1 is SGHTA and CDR2 is FQGTGA. CDR3 sequence: CASSSSSKDTQYF. For the CDR3, the DNA is TGTGCCAGCAGCTCGTCTAGTAAGGATACGCAGTATTTT.

V and J are TRBV28 and TRBJ2-5; 7 bases align to TRBD2. The V gene's germline CDR1 is MDHEN and CDR2 SYDVKM. The CDR3 sequence is 12 residues long. J was trimmed by 3 bases and V by 10 bases; bases with no gene match: 5. This CDR3 reads CATSGGKETQYF. In DNA form, the CDR3 reads TGTGCCACTTCGGGGGGAAAAGAGACCCAGTACTTC.

The chain carries TRBV29-1 and TRBJ2-3; weak D call: TRBD2 (6 bases). Trimming took off 6 bases at V and 1 base at J, with 20 bases between the two ends. Germline V gives CDR1 SQVTM, CDR2 ANQGSEA. The CDR3 is made up of 16 amino acids. CDR3 residues: CSVILAVVGGTDTQYF. CDR3 nucleotide sequence: TGCAGCGTCATATTAGCGGTGGTCGGTGGCACAGATACGCAGTATTTT.

This chain links TRBV24-1 with TRBJ2-3, with no clear D. This CDR3 comprises 14 residues. Germline CDR1 KGHDR, CDR2 SFDVKD. The ends were cut back, 4 bases at V and 2 bases at J, with 9 bases in the middle. CDR3 protein: CATSDSGLTDTQYF. The CDR3 nucleotides are TGTGCCACCAGTGACTCCGGGCTCACAGATACGCAGTATTTT.

V usage is TRBV30 and J usage is TRBJ1-6; D is possibly TRBD1 (5 bases). This CDR3 is built from 15 residues. The V gene's germline CDR1 is GTSNPN and CDR2 SVGIG (reference sequence). Deletions cut 0 bases from V and 6 bases from J, with 12 bases between. CDR3 coding DNA: TGTGCCTGGAGTGTAGGGACCTCCCGTAATTCACCCCTCCACTTT. It yields the protein CAWSVGTSRNSPLHF.

This chain links TRBV30 with TRBJ1-2; D gene uncertain. The length of the CDR3 is 12 residues. V shed 4 bases and J shed 4 bases, with 10 bases lying between them. Germline V lookup: CDR1 GTSNPN, CDR2 SVGIG (reference sequence). CDR3 sequence (DNA): TGTGCCTGGACACCCGCCTCCTATGGCTACACCTTC. Amino acids: CAWTPASYGYTF.

CDR3 coding DNA: TGTGCCAGCAGTGCCGGGCCCTCCCTTACCTTC. Protein: CASSAGPSLTF. The V and J genes are TRBV2 and TRBJ1-2; D ambiguous. V was pared by 4 bases and J by 14 bases, with 14 bases between. The germline CDR1 and CDR2 sequences are SNHLY and FYNNEI. The CDR3 is 11 residues long.

The CDR3 reads CASSRIALLGETQYF. The CDR3 nucleotides read TGTGCCAGCAGCCGTATAGCCTTGCTAGGAGAGACCCAGTACTTC. This chain uses TRBV5-6 with TRBJ2-5; D gene unclear. This CDR3 is 15 amino acids long. V was shortened by 4 bases and J by 4 bases, with 17 bases between the two germline ends. The germline CDR1 and CDR2 sequences are SGHDT and YYEEEE.

The gene calls are TRBV19 and TRBJ2-1; TRBD1 matches at 7 bases. This CDR3 is 13 amino acids long. Germline V CDR1 and CDR2: LNHDA, SQIVND (reference sequence). The V and J ends lost 3 bases and 12 bases, in that order; junction bases with no gene match: 8. The CDR3 here is CASSIEGAYRQFF. DNA for the CDR3: TGTGCCAGTAGTATTGAGGGGGCGTATCGGCAGTTCTTC.

The chain uses TRBV4-1 and TRBJ1-2; the D gene is possibly TRBD1 (5 bases). Germline assignment: CDR1 MGHRA and CDR2 YSYEKL. Trimming removed 8 bases at V and 5 bases at J, with 12 bases between. The CDR3 has 12 amino acids. CDR3 sequence reads: CASGHATYGYTF. CDR3 sequence (DNA): TGCGCCAGCGGACACGCGACGTATGGCTACACCTTC.

This clonotype has only one observation. The V gene is TRBV12-3 or TRBV12-4, the J gene TRBJ1-6, with unresolved D. This CDR3 is built from 14 residues. Trimming removed 1 base at V and 7 bases at J, with 8 bases between. This CDR3 reads CASSLGPDNSPLHF. CDR3 nucleotide sequence: TGTGCCAGCAGTTTAGGCCCGGACAATTCACCCCTCCACTTT.

V and J are TRBV7-2 and TRBJ1-2, with TRBD1 matching 8 bases. J gave up 2 bases and V 1 base, and 6 bases lay outside the gene matches. There are 16 residues in the CDR3. In germline, CDR1 is SGHTA, CDR2 FQGNSA. The CDR3 loop is CASSLGGGQANYGYTF. Written as DNA, the CDR3 is TGTGCCAGCAGCTTAGGGGGGGGACAGGCAAACTATGGCTACACCTTC.